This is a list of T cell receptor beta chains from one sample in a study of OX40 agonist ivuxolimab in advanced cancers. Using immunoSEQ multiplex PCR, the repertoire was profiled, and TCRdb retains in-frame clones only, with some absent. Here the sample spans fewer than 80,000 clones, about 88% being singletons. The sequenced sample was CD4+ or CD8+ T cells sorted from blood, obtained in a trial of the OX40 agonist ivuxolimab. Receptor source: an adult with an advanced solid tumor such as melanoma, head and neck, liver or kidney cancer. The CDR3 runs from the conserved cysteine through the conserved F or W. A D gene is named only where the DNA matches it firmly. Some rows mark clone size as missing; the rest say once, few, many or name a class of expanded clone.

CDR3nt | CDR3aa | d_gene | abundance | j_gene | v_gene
TGTGCCAGCAGCTTAACAGGGGCTGGGGCCAACGTCCTGACTTTC | CASSLTGAGANVLTF | TRBD1 | - | TRBJ2-6 | TRBV7-6
TGTGCCAGCAGCCAGGACAGGGGAGAGACCCAGTACTTC | CASSQDRGETQYF | TRBD1 | - | TRBJ2-5 | TRBV2
TGTGCCAGCTCACCGAACACTGAAGCTTTCTTT | CASSPNTEAFF | - | - | TRBJ1-1 | TRBV18
TGTGCCAGCAGCTTGCTCCGGGGGAGGAATGAGCAGTTCTTC | CASSLLRGRNEQFF | - | - | TRBJ2-1 | TRBV11-2
TGTGCCAGCAGTGTCCCCGGGGCTCGCCTCGTCCAGCATTTT | CASSVPGARLVQHF | - | - | TRBJ1-5 | TRBV6-1
TGTGCTAGTGGTTTGGTTTGGCCCCAGCATTTT | CASGLVWPQHF | - | - | TRBJ1-5 | TRBV12-5
TGTGCCAGCAGCCGCGGGGCGGGGGCGGGCTATGGCTACACCTTC | CASSRGAGAGYGYTF | - | - | TRBJ1-2 | TRBV7-2
TGTGCCAGCAGCCAAGGGACTAGCGGGCCTTCCGAGCAGTACTTC | CASSQGTSGPSEQYF | TRBD2 | - | TRBJ2-7 | TRBV4-2
TGCGCCAGCAGCGGAGGGACAGGGCTAGAGGGTGGCTACACCTTC | CASSGGTGLEGGYTF | TRBD1 | once | TRBJ1-2 | TRBV5-1
TGTGCCAGCAACTTAGTAGGGGGCGGAGATACGCAGTATTTT | CASNLVGGGDTQYF | TRBD1 | once | TRBJ2-3 | TRBV2
TGCAGCGTTGAAGATGGGGGCCGGGGAGCTCAAAATGAAGCTTTCTTT | CSVEDGGRGAQNEAFF | - | - | TRBJ1-1 | TRBV29-1
TGCGCCAGCAGCTTGTACCAGCGGTGGGGGACCCAGTACTTC | CASSLYQRWGTQYF | - | - | TRBJ2-5 | TRBV5-1
TGTGCCAGCAGCTCCTCGGACTCTGGGGCCAACGTCCTGACTTTC | CASSSSDSGANVLTF | - | - | TRBJ2-6 | TRBV9
TGCGCCAGCAGCTTCGGGGGGGGCATGGAGACCCAGTACTTC | CASSFGGGMETQYF | TRBD2 | - | TRBJ2-5 | TRBV5-1
TGTGCCAGCACCACTGCCGGGACAGCGCTTTACAATGAGCAGTTCTTC | CASTTAGTALYNEQFF | TRBD1 | - | TRBJ2-1 | TRBV9
TGTGCCAGCAGTGAAGCTGAAAGGGTTCCGGGTGGCTACACCTTC | CASSEAERVPGGYTF | - | - | TRBJ1-2 | TRBV6-1
TGTGCCAGCAGGGGGACACATATCGGTGGTCAGCCCCAGCATTTT | CASRGTHIGGQPQHF | - | - | TRBJ1-5 | TRBV2
TGTGCCAGCAGTGAGTCATATGTTGGCTATGGCTACACCTTC | CASSESYVGYGYTF | - | - | TRBJ1-2 | TRBV2
TGTGCCAGCAGCTTAGAAGGGCAAGGAGGGGAGACCCAGTACTTC | CASSLEGQGGETQYF | - | - | TRBJ2-5 | TRBV11-3
TGTGCCAGCATGCGGGACACCAACTATGGCTACACCTTC | CASMRDTNYGYTF | - | - | TRBJ1-2 | TRBV2
TGTGCCAGCAGTTACTCGGAAGGGGGGGGAAACACCATATATTTT | CASSYSEGGGNTIYF | - | once | TRBJ1-3 | TRBV6-5
TGCGCCAGCAGCTTGGGGGCAGGGTGGATAAACACCTACGAGCAGTACTTC | CASSLGAGWINTYEQYF | - | - | TRBJ2-7 | TRBV5-1
TGCGCCAGCGAAGAAACCGGACAGGGGAATGGCTACACCTTC | CASEETGQGNGYTF | TRBD1 | - | TRBJ1-2 | TRBV5-1
TGTGCCAGTGCCCCGGGGACAGGGAGACAGTATTTT | CASAPGTGRQYF | TRBD1 | - | TRBJ2-3 | TRBV19
TGTGCCAGCACCCTTGGGGGTGGGAACACTGAAGCTTTCTTT | CASTLGGGNTEAFF | - | once | TRBJ1-1 | TRBV5-5
TGTGCCAGCAGCTGGCAGGGGACTGGGGCCAACGTCCTGACTTTC | CASSWQGTGANVLTF | - | - | TRBJ2-6 | TRBV7-2
TGTGCCAGCAGCCTTAGCGGGGGGGACAATGAGCAGTTCTTC | CASSLSGGDNEQFF | TRBD2 | - | TRBJ2-1 | TRBV7-9
TGTGCCAGCAGTTCTCTAGGGGGTCGGTACGAGCAGTACTTC | CASSSLGGRYEQYF | - | once | TRBJ2-7 | TRBV27